Shown below are 4 T cell receptor beta chains from a single sample sequenced in a study of cytomegalovirus exposure and HLA in healthy donors. The PCR had 60 Vbeta and 13 Jbeta primers. Sequencing used immunoSEQ multiplex PCR; TCRdb keeps in-frame clones, though not all of them. Altogether 150,000 to 200,000 clones are present, 87% being singletons, with the ten largest covering around 0.99%. Sequencing was carried out using PBMCs. The receptors were sampled from a boy between 2 and 10 years old in good health and CMV-seronegative.

V usage is TRBV4-2 and J usage is TRBJ1-1; tentatively, D is TRBD1 (6 bases). V was cut by 5 bases and J by 5 bases, with 18 bases left in between. Germline V gene data show CDR1 as LGHNA and CDR2 as YNFKEQ. This CDR3 has 15 amino acids. Here the CDR3 reads CASSYLQDSDTEAFF. The CDR3 DNA follows: TGTGCCAGCAGCTACCTACAGGACAGTGATACTGAAGCTTTCTTT.

This chain connects TRBV5-1 to TRBJ2-7; D perhaps matches TRBD2 (5 bases). CDR3 length: 14 amino acids. Trimming cost V 3 bases and J 4 bases, with 14 bases left between them. Per the germline V gene, CDR1 is SGHRS and CDR2 is YFSETQ. Here the CDR3 DNA reads TGCGCCAGCAGCTCCCGGGAAGGGTTGTACGAGCAGTACTTC. It yields the protein CASSSREGLYEQYF.

This clone was detected once. This sequence joins TRBV30 and TRBJ1-6; 8 bases agree with TRBD1. V lost 5 bases, J lost 0 bases, and 12 bases stayed unmatched. The CDR3 runs to 18 residues. CDR1 and CDR2 from the germline V gene are GTSNPN and SVGIG (reference sequence). In DNA, the CDR3 is TGTGCCTGGGCTGGTGGGGACAGGAGAAGCTCCTATAATTCACCCCTCCACTTT. Translating gives CAWAGGDRRSSYNSPLHF. The full variable domain, completed using reference TRBV30 and TRBJ1-6, is SQTIHQWPATLVQPVGSPLSLECTVEGTSNPNLYWYRQAAGRGLQLLFYSVGIGQISSEVPQNLSASRPQDRQFILSSKKLLLSDSGFYLCAWAGGDRRSSYNSPLHFGNGTRLTVT.

The CDR3 nucleotides read TGTGCCACCGCTATCTTAAGGACAGGGAACGAGCAGTACTTC. Translation: CATAILRTGNEQYF. The chain combines TRBV15 with TRBJ2-5; TRBD1 matches 8 bases. TRBJ2-7 explains the end of the DNA better; the J call may be wrong. Germline CDR1 is LNHNV and CDR2 is YYDKDF (reference sequence). The CDR3 contains 14 residues.